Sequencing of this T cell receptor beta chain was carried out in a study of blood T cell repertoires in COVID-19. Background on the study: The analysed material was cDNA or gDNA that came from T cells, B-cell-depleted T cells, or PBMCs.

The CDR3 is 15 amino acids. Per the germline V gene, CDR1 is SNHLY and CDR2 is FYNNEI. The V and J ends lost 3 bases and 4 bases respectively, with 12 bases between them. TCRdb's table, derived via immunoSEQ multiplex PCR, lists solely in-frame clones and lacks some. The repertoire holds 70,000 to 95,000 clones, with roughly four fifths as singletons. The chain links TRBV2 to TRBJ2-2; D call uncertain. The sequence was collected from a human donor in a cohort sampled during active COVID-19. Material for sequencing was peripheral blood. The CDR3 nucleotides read TGTGCCAGCAGTGACTACCGTCCGCCCACCGGGGAGCTGTTTTTT. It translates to CASSDYRPPTGELFF.